A single sample is the source of the 6 T cell receptor beta chains below, sequenced in a study of a mutant IDH1 vaccine in newly diagnosed glioma. Time point described: week 47, end of study. Vaccination comprised doses that each held 300 ug of mutant IDH1 20-mer peptide, plus topical imiquimod. Libraries were prepared by immunoSEQ multiplex PCR; TCRdb keeps only in-frame clonotypes and omits some of them. The sample shows 30,000 to 45,000 clones, 60% to 85% of them seen only once. For these TCRs, the target antigens are not known. The source was PBMCs, collected from a glioma patient whose treatment included an IDH1 peptide vaccine. The source of these receptors is a man aged 40-49 years with glioma.

The chain carries TRBV19 and TRBJ2-3, with 10 positions matching TRBD2. This CDR3 comprises 16 residues. Germline V CDR1 and CDR2: LNHDA, SQIVND (reference sequence). V trimming: 1 base; J trimming: 4 bases; junction bases outside the gene matches: 5. CDR3 bases: TGTGCCAGTAGTATAGCAGCGGGAGGGCCCTCAGATACGCAGTATTTT. It specifies CASSIAAGGPSDTQYF.

The V and J genes are TRBV10-1 and TRBJ2-7; D call uncertain. The CDR3 extends over 16 amino acids. Trimming cost V 0 bases and J 2 bases, with 14 bases left between them. Per the germline V gene, CDR1 is WNHNN and CDR2 is SYGVQD (reference sequence). This CDR3 is CASSESWRQRTYEQYF. The CDR3 coding sequence is TGCGCCAGCAGTGAGTCTTGGCGCCAGAGAACCTACGAGCAGTACTTC.

V is TRBV5-1 and J is TRBJ2-2, with D possibly matching TRBD2 (6 bases). The CDR3 runs 14 residues. V dropped 5 bases and J dropped 1 base, with 9 bases sitting between them. CDR1 SGHRS and CDR2 YFSETQ come from the germline V gene. The CDR3 region has the DNA TGCGCCAGCAGGGATAGCGGGAACACCGGGGAGCTGTTTTTT. It translates to CASRDSGNTGELFF.

This rearrangement joins TRBV5-4 to TRBJ1-6; TRBD1 matches 7 bases. V dropped 4 bases and J dropped 8; count of bases not matched to a gene: 6. The V gene's germline CDR1 is SGHNT and CDR2 YYREEE (reference sequence). This CDR3 is 14 amino acids long. CDR3 bases: TGTGCCAGCAGCGTAGACAGGGACCATTCACCCCTCCACTTT. Translating gives CASSVDRDHSPLHF. The full variable domain, in which reference TRBV5-4 and TRBJ1-6 provide the parts outside the CDR3, is ETGVTQSPTHLIKTRGQQVTLRCSSQSGHNTVSWYQQALGQGPQFIFQYYREEENGRGNFPPRFSGLQFPNYSSELNVNALELDDSALYLCASSVDRDHSPLHFGNGTRLTVT.

The chain combines TRBV9 with TRBJ1-2, with TRBD1 identical over 8 bases. This CDR3 comprises 16 residues. Looked up from germline, CDR1 is SGDLS and CDR2 is YYNGEE. The ends lost 4 bases at V and 3 bases at J; junction bases unmatched: 11. DNA of the CDR3: TGTGCCAGCAGCCCCAAATGGGCAGGGGGCCACTATGGCTACACCTTC. This codes for CASSPKWAGGHYGYTF.

J is TRBJ1-3 and V is TRBV6-5; 8 bases agree with TRBD1. CDR1 and CDR2 (germline): MNHEY, SVGAGI. CDR3 size: 14 residues. The V segment lost 6 bases and the J segment 0 bases; nucleotides outside the gene matches: 1. CDR3: CASRTGGSGNTIYF. The DNA for the CDR3 is TGTGCCAGCAGAACAGGGGGCTCTGGAAACACCATATATTTT.